The rows below give T cell receptor beta chains drawn from one sample of a study of blood T cell repertoires in COVID-19. Using immunoSEQ multiplex PCR, the repertoire was profiled, and TCRdb retains in-frame clones only, with some absent. The sample lists more than 85,000 clones, roughly 87% occurring once. The sequencing input was peripheral blood. Receptor source: a man at least 80 years old with acute or convalescent COVID-19. CDR3s include the opening cysteine and the closing phenylalanine or tryptophan. D genes are given only for firm matches. The size field is filled for only some rows; it gives once, few, many or a size class.

cdr3_length	clone_size	d_call	j_call	v_call	cdr3_aa	cdr3_nt
15	.	TRBD1	TRBJ1-2	TRBV28	CASSFPDRANYGYTF	TGTGCCAGCAGTTTCCCGGACAGGGCTAACTATGGCTACACCTTC
14	.	.	TRBJ1-6	TRBV20-1	CSASQDSLKSPLHF	TGCAGTGCTAGTCAGGACAGCTTAAAGTCACCCCTCCACTTT
15	.	TRBD1	TRBJ2-7	TRBV13	CASSLGQGETYEQYF	TGTGCCAGCAGCCTAGGACAGGGGGAGACCTACGAGCAGTACTTC
13	.	.	TRBJ1-2	TRBV4-2	CASSLSERSGYTF	TGTGCCAGCAGTTTATCCGAGAGATCTGGCTACACCTTC
15	.	.	TRBJ1-1	TRBV15	CATSRDAALLAEAFF	TGTGCCACCAGCAGAGACGCAGCACTACTGGCTGAAGCTTTCTTT
17	.	TRBD1	TRBJ2-6	TRBV28	CASSPWTGGSGANVLTF	TGTGCCAGCAGTCCCTGGACAGGGGGCTCTGGGGCCAACGTCCTGACTTTC
15	once	.	TRBJ1-1	TRBV19	CASSIVGTSNTEAFF	TGTGCCAGTAGTATAGTCGGGACATCGAACACTGAAGCTTTCTTT
15	.	.	TRBJ1-3	TRBV5-1	CASSLDSNSGNTIYF	TGCGCCAGCAGCTTGGACTCCAACTCTGGAAACACCATATATTTT
14	few	.	TRBJ1-2	TRBV28	CASSLQMNNYGYTF	TGTGCCAGCAGTTTGCAGATGAATAACTATGGCTACACCTTC
17	.	.	TRBJ1-4	TRBV11-2	CASSLGYRVGIGEKLFF	TGTGCCAGCAGCTTGGGCTACAGGGTAGGGATTGGTGAAAAACTGTTTTTT
14	.	.	TRBJ1-3	TRBV19	CASRPTGSGNTIYF	TGTGCCAGTAGGCCTACAGGGTCTGGAAACACCATATATTTT
17	.	TRBD1	TRBJ1-2	TRBV4-3	CASSQVRQGAGGYGYTF	TGCGCCAGCAGCCAAGTGAGACAGGGGGCTGGAGGCTATGGCTACACCTTC
15	.	TRBD1	TRBJ1-6	TRBV5-1	CASSFQTGVESPLHF	TGCGCCAGCAGCTTCCAGACAGGGGTGGAGTCACCCCTCCACTTT
13	.	TRBD1	TRBJ2-1	TRBV29-1	CSAGTALYNEQFF	TGCAGCGCTGGGACAGCGCTCTACAATGAGCAGTTCTTC
14	.	TRBD1	TRBJ1-6	TRBV29-1	CSVRTGTANSPLHF	TGCAGCGTTAGAACCGGGACAGCCAATTCACCCCTCCACTTT
17	.	.	TRBJ1-6	TRBV5-4	CASSLMFGGSYNSPLHF	TGTGCCAGCAGCTTGATGTTCGGAGGCTCCTATAATTCACCCCTCCACTTT
14	.	.	TRBJ2-7	TRBV2	CASTSVGAAYEQYF	TGTGCCAGCACCTCGGTGGGGGCCGCCTACGAGCAGTACTTC
15	.	TRBD1	TRBJ2-5	TRBV18	CASSPPHRGEETQYF	TGTGCCAGCTCACCACCCCACAGGGGGGAAGAGACCCAGTACTTC
14	.	.	TRBJ2-2	TRBV21-1	CASSKFWNTGELFF	TGTGCCAGCAGCAAGTTCTGGAACACCGGGGAGCTGTTTTTT
16	.	.	TRBJ2-5	TRBV6-5	CASSYIGRGQQETQYF	TGTGCCAGCAGTTATATTGGGCGGGGGCAACAAGAGACCCAGTACTTC
15	.	.	TRBJ1-1	TRBV5-6	CATHMVQAPNTEAFF	TGTGCCACGCACATGGTCCAGGCACCGAACACTGAAGCTTTCTTT
15	.	.	TRBJ1-1	TRBV3-1/TRBV3-2	CATTPGNQGNTEAFF	TGTGCCACCACTCCAGGGAACCAGGGGAACACTGAAGCTTTCTTT
17	.	TRBD2	TRBJ2-3	TRBV4-2	CASSQDETSGSSDTQYF	TGTGCCAGCAGCCAAGATGAGACTAGCGGGAGTTCGGATACGCAGTATTTT
16	.	TRBD2	TRBJ2-3	TRBV27	CASSLNRRGRADTQYF	TGTGCCAGCAGTTTGAACCGAAGAGGGAGGGCAGATACGCAGTATTTT
12	.	.	TRBJ1-5	TRBV2	CASSLTNQPQHF	TGTGCCAGCAGCCTGACTAATCAGCCCCAGCATTTT
16	few	TRBD1	TRBJ1-2	TRBV19	CASSIDYNRGGYGYTF	TGTGCCAGTAGTATCGATTACAACAGGGGAGGCTATGGCTACACCTTC
16	.	TRBD2	TRBJ2-2	TRBV14	CASSQGRLAIGGELFF	TGTGCCAGCAGCCAAGGGCGACTAGCGATCGGCGGGGAGCTGTTTTTT
13	.	TRBD2	TRBJ2-7	TRBV28	CASSLGLAGVFYF	TGTGCCAGCAGTTTAGGTCTAGCGGGGGTTTTTTACTTC
16	.	.	TRBJ2-7	TRBV19	CASSKPIDSSRNEQYF	TGTGCCAGTAGTAAACCAATCGACAGTTCGCGGAACGAGCAGTACTTC
14	.	.	TRBJ2-7	TRBV4-1	CASSRASDSYEQYF	TGCGCCAGCAGCCGGGCTAGCGACTCCTACGAGCAGTACTTC
12	.	.	TRBJ2-6	TRBV28	CASSLLLGVLTF	TGTGCCAGCAGTTTACTACTTGGTGTCCTGACTTTC
15	.	.	TRBJ1-4	TRBV18	CASSPRFGGSEKLFF	TGTGCCAGCTCACCACGGTTCGGGGGTAGTGAAAAACTGTTTTTT
12	.	.	TRBJ1-5	TRBV19	CASSIRGQPQHF	TGTGCCAGTAGTATCAGAGGTCAGCCCCAGCATTTT